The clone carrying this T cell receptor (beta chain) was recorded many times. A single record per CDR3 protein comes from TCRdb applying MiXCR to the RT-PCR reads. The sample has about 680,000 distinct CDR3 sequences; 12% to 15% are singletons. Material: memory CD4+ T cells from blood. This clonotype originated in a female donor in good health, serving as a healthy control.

The CDR3 sequence: CASSPGASNQPQHF. In DNA form, the CDR3 reads TGTGCCAGCAGCCCGGGGGCGAGCAATCAGCCCCAGCATTTT. The V and J genes are TRBV5-6 and TRBJ1-5, with D perhaps matching TRBD1 (6 bases). Germline values: CDR1 SGHDT, CDR2 YYEEEE. The CDR3 runs 14 residues. V was trimmed by 4 bases and J by 1 base, leaving 9 bases between them.